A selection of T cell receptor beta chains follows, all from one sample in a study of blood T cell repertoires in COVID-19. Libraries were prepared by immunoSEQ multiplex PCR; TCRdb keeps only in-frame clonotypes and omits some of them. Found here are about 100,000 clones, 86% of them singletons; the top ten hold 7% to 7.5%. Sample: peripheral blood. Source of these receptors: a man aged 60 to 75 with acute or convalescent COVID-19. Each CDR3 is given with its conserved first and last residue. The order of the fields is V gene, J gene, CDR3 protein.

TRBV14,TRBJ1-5,CASSQDRPTAFYQPQHF
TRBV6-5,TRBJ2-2,CATSSRGPAGELFF
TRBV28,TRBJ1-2,CASSYSGQGGFGYTF
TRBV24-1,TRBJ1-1,CATSDFSRVCTEAFF
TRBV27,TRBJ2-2,CASSLGRANTGELFF
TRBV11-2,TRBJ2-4,CASSLDRGVNIQYF
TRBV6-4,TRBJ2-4,CASSVRTGTSGRGGKNIQYF
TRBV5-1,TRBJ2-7,CASSLGGDEQYF
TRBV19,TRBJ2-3,CASSPLTRDTQYF
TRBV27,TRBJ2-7,CASSSRTGPHEQYF
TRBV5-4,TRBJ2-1,CASSAGGLREYNEQFF
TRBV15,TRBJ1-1,CATEAGYVNTEAFF
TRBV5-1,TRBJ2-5,CASSLAGFPSGETQYF
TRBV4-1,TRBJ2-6,CASSHDPGGLGGANVLTF
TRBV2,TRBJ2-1,CASTGGRGYNEQFF
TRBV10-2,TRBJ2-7,CASSRLADYEQYF
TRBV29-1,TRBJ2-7,CSAVEGISYEQYF
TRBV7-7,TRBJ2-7,CASSPLTGGAYEQYF
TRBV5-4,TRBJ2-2,CASSPGAGSTGELFF
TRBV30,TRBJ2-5,CAWSGSPDQETQYF
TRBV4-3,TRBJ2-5,CASSPSGVRTETQYF
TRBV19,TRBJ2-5,CASSPTGTGSLTQYF
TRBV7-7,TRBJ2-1,CASSLVAGGHNEQFF
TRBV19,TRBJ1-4,CAVNRGRGEKLFF
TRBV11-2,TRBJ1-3,CASSLGSVASGNTIYF
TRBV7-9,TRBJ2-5,CASSHYPRTYQETQYF
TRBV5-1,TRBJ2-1,CASTPSGRPNNEQFF
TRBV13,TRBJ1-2,CASSPGGYGYTF
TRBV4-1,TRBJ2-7,CASSQVVLAVYEQYF
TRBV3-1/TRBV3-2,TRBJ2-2,CASSQELTSGGSTGELFF
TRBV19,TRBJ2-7,CASSIRNYEQYF